This entry features one T cell receptor (beta chain) sequence. Its antigen is undetermined. The CDR3 covers 16 residues. The germline CDR1 and CDR2 sequences are ENHRY and SYGVKD. V was pared by 0 bases and J by 3 bases, with 7 bases of the junction left unmatched. The assay was immunoSEQ multiplex PCR, and TCRdb's table has in-frame clones only and misses some. The sample yields roughly 200,000 clones, 90% to 95% seen once. The data originate from a study of T cell responses to AZD1222 COVID-19 vaccine. Points from the study as a whole: Only a handful of AZD1222 recipients, several in all, had baseline seropositivity.

The source of this sequence is an adult who received the MenACWY meningococcal vaccine as a control. The sample consisted of peripheral blood, taken 28 days after the second dose of the MenACWY control vaccine. The chain couples TRBV10-3 to TRBJ1-1; 7 bases are shared with TRBD1. The DNA of the CDR3 is TGTGCCATCAGTGAGTCGCCCCAGGGGGTGGACACTGAAGCTTTCTTT. As protein: CAISESPQGVDTEAFF.